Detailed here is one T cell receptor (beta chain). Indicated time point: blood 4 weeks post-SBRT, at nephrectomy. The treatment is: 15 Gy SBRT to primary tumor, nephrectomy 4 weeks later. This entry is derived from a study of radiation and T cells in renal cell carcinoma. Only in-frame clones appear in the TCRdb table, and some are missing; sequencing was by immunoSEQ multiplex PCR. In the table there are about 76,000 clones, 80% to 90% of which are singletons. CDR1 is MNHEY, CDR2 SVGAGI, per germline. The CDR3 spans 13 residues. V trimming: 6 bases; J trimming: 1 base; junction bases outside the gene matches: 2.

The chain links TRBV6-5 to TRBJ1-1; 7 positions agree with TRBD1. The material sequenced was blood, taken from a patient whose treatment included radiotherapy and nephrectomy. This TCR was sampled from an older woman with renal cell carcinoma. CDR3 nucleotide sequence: TGTGCCAGCAGACAGGGGTCGAACACTGAAGCTTTCTTT. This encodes CASRQGSNTEAFF.